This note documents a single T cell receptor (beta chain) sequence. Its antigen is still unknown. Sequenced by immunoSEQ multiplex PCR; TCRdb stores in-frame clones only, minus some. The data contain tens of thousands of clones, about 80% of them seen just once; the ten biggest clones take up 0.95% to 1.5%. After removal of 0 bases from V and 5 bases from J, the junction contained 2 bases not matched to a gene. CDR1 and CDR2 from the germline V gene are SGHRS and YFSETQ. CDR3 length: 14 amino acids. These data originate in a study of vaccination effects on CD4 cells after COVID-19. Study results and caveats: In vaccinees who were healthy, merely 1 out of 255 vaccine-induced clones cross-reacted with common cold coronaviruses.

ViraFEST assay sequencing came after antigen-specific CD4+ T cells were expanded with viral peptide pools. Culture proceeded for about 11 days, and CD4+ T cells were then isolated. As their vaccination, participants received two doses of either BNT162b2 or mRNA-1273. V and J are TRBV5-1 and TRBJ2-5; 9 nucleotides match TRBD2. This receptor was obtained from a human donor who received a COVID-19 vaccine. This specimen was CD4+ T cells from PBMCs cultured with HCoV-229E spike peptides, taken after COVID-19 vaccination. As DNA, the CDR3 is TGCGCCAGCAGCTTGGAAACTAGCGGGGAGACCCAGTACTTC. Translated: CASSLETSGETQYF.